The 24 T cell receptor beta chains below all came from one sample that was sequenced in a study of shared clonotypes between healthy human individuals. Sequencing was performed with immunoSEQ multiplex PCR; in TCRdb, only in-frame clones are kept and a portion is missing. The sample consists of about 2.4 million clones, 93% of them appearing once. Source material: naive CD4+ T cells from PBMCs. Subset given: CD45RA+ positively selected. The source of these receptors is a man younger than 35 in good health. Some clones in this sample may be carry-over from other donors' samples.

This chain connects TRBV5-1 to TRBJ2-1, with TRBD2 matching over 8 bases. Germline loops: CDR1 SGHRS, CDR2 YFSETQ. The trim removed 2 bases at V and 2 bases at J, leaving 15 bases unmatched. The CDR3 covers 19 residues. CDR3: CASSLSLLGSGDPYNEQFF. CDR3 sequence (DNA): TGCGCCAGCAGCTTATCTCTTTTGGGTAGCGGGGACCCCTACAATGAGCAGTTCTTC. The full variable domain, in which reference TRBV5-1 and TRBJ2-1 provide the parts outside the CDR3, is KAGVTQTPRYLIKTRGQQVTLSCSPISGHRSVSWYQQTPGQGLQFLFEYFSETQRNKGNFPGRFSGRQFSNSRSEMNVSTLELGDSALYLCASSLSLLGSGDPYNEQFFGPGTRLTVL.

The chain uses TRBV5-6 and TRBJ2-7; D is perhaps TRBD1 (6 bases). Trimming shortened V by 0 bases and J by 5 bases, and 12 bases separated the two germline ends. Germline V gene sequence: CDR1 SGHDT, CDR2 YYEEEE. The CDR3 length is 14 residues. For the CDR3, the DNA is TGTGCCAGCAGCTTGGGCCTCAGGGGAAACGAGCAGTACTTC. Amino acids: CASSLGLRGNEQYF.

The chain employs TRBV5-5 and TRBJ1-1; D is uncertain. The germline gives CDR1 SGHKS, CDR2 YYEKEE (reference sequence). The CDR3 totals 15 residues. V dropped 0 bases and J dropped 3 bases, with 12 bases sitting between them. The CDR3 DNA follows: TGTGCCAGCAGCTTGGCTCCCTTTGAGTACACTGAAGCTTTCTTT. As protein: CASSLAPFEYTEAFF.

The V gene is TRBV10-3, the J gene TRBJ2-2; 8 bases are shared with TRBD1. The J segment lost 2 bases and the V segment lost 4 bases, leaving 12 bases of the junction unmatched. The CDR3 has 18 amino acids. Germline V gene sequence: CDR1 ENHRY, CDR2 SYGVKD. CDR3 coding DNA: TGTGCCATCAGTGGTAGGCAGGGGGCCTCTACCAACACCGGGGAGCTGTTTTTT. Translating it yields CAISGRQGASTNTGELFF.

The chain has TRBV5-5 and TRBJ2-7; tentative D call: TRBD1 (5 bases). With 4 bases removed from V and 4 bases from J, the gap between germline ends came to 15 bases. Germline CDR1 reads SGHKS; CDR2 reads YYEKEE (reference sequence). This CDR3 spans 14 amino acids. In nucleotides, the CDR3 is TGTGCCAGCAGCCGTCAAGGGGATCAGTACGAGCAGTACTTC. Its protein product is CASSRQGDQYEQYF.

The chain combines TRBV30 with TRBJ1-2, with D perhaps TRBD1 (5 bases). The CDR3 spans 14 residues. Germline V CDR1 and CDR2: GTSNPN, SVGIG (reference sequence). The ends were cut back, 7 bases at V and 0 bases at J, with 15 bases in the middle. This chain's CDR3 is CASTTGGSNYGYTF. The CDR3 DNA follows: TGTGCCTCGACGACCGGGGGATCTAACTATGGCTACACCTTC.

The chain employs TRBV5-1 and TRBJ2-3; 11 positions agree with TRBD2. The CDR3 sequence is 15 residues long. Germline values: CDR1 SGHRS, CDR2 YFSETQ. The J segment lost 4 bases and the V segment lost 3 bases, leaving 4 bases of the junction unmatched. CDR3 DNA sequence: TGCGCCAGCAGCTCACTAGCGGGAGTACCAGATACGCAGTATTTT. Protein product: CASSSLAGVPDTQYF.

This clone was seen just once. V is TRBV5-1 and J is TRBJ2-5, with D possibly TRBD1 on 5 matching bases. Germline assignment: CDR1 SGHRS and CDR2 YFSETQ. Trimming took 1 base from V and 4 from J, leaving 14 bases between them. The CDR3 is 15 amino acids. CDR3 residues: CASSLLGQGVETQYF. The CDR3 nucleotides are TGCGCCAGCAGCTTGCTAGGGCAGGGTGTAGAGACCCAGTACTTC.

The chain has TRBV14 and TRBJ2-7; 13 bases are shared with TRBD2. The junction had 6 bases not matched to a gene; V was cut back by 5 bases and J by 2 bases. The CDR3 loop spans 16 amino acids. Germline-derived CDR1 and CDR2 are SGHDN and FVKESK. The CDR3 DNA follows: TGTGCCAGCAGCACCCGGACTAGCGGGGGAGCCTACGAGCAGTACTTC. The encoded protein is CASSTRTSGGAYEQYF. Using reference TRBV14 and TRBJ2-7 for the parts outside the CDR3, the full variable domain is EAGVTQFPSHSVIEKGQTVTLRCDPISGHDNLYWYRRVMGKEIKFLLHFVKESKQDESGMPNNRFLAERTGGTYSTLKVQPAELEDSGVYFCASSTRTSGGAYEQYFGPGTRLTVT.

The genes are TRBV19 and TRBJ2-2; the D gene is possibly TRBD2 (6 bases). Germline assignment: CDR1 LNHDA and CDR2 SQIVND (reference sequence). The CDR3 is 16 residues long. V was trimmed by 3 bases and J by 6 bases, leaving 17 bases between them. CDR3 sequence reads: CASSISPGGSPGELFF. The CDR3 DNA is TGTGCCAGTAGTATTTCCCCCGGAGGGTCACCCGGGGAGCTGTTTTTT.

V is TRBV28 and J is TRBJ2-1; 8 positions match TRBD2. The germline V gene encodes CDR1 MDHEN and CDR2 SYDVKM. The CDR3 covers 17 residues. The V segment lost 4 bases and the J segment 0 bases; nucleotides outside the gene matches: 8. The CDR3 sequence is CASSSPTSASSYNEQFF. In DNA form, the CDR3 reads TGTGCCAGCAGTTCCCCGACTAGCGCGAGCTCCTACAATGAGCAGTTCTTC.

The chain couples TRBV5-6 to TRBJ1-2; D unclear. Germline CDR1 SGHDT, CDR2 YYEEEE. Trimming took 4 bases from V and 4 from J, leaving 14 bases between them. The CDR3 totals 14 residues. CDR3 loop: CASSRTVSIYGYTF. CDR3 sequence (DNA): TGTGCCAGCAGCCGTACAGTATCAATCTATGGCTACACCTTC.

Points on this clone: Sequence at one end of the junction differs from germline and may be a read error. V is TRBV7-3 and J is TRBJ2-2; 14 bases match TRBD2. The CDR3 is made up of 18 amino acids. Germline V gives CDR1 SGHTA, CDR2 FQGTGA. Here the CDR3 DNA reads TGTGCCAGCAGCTTTGGGACTAGCGGGAGTTCGGTCACCGGGGAGCTGCTTTTT. Translating gives CASSFGTSGSSVTGELLF. The entire variable domain, with the rest obtained from reference TRBV7-3 and TRBJ2-2, is as follows: GAGVSQTPSNKVTEKGKYVELRCDPISGHTALYWYRQSLGQGPEFLIYFQGTGAADDSGLPNDRFFAVRPEGSVSTLKIQRTERGDSAVYLCASSFGTSGSSVTGELLFGEGSRLTVL.

This clone was observed a single time. V is TRBV6-5 and J is TRBJ1-4; D unresolved. Trimming cost V 5 bases and J 8 bases, with 18 bases left between them. This CDR3 is built from 15 residues. CDR1 is MNHEY, CDR2 SVGAGI, per germline. This CDR3 reads CASSLNGVVGEKLFF. The CDR3 DNA is TGTGCCAGCAGTCTAAACGGGGTCGTTGGGGAAAAACTGTTTTTT.

The chain joins TRBV28 to TRBJ1-1; 8 nucleotides align to TRBD1. CDR3 length: 15 amino acids. The J segment lost 1 base and the V segment lost 6 bases, leaving 7 bases of the junction unmatched. Germline CDR1 and CDR2: MDHEN and SYDVKM. The CDR3 DNA reads TGTGCCAGCAGCGGACAGGGTTTGGGGAACACTGAAGCTTTCTTT. Its protein is CASSGQGLGNTEAFF. Full variable domain (missing parts from reference TRBV28 and TRBJ1-1): DVKVTQSSRYLVKRTGEKVFLECVQDMDHENMFWYRQDPGLGLRLIYFSYDVKMKEKGDIPEGYSVSREKKERFSLILESASTNQTSMYLCASSGQGLGNTEAFFGQGTRLTVV.

J is TRBJ1-1 and V is TRBV18; D is ambiguous. The CDR3 is made up of 13 amino acids. V shed 0 bases and J shed 5 bases, with 7 bases lying between them. The germline CDR1 and CDR2 sequences are KGHSH and LQKENI. The DNA of the CDR3 is TGTGCCAGCTCACCACCGGCGGGGACTGAAGCTTTCTTT. This encodes CASSPPAGTEAFF. Full variable domain (missing parts from reference TRBV18 and TRBJ1-1): NAGVMQNPRHLVRRRGQEARLRCSPMKGHSHVYWYRQLPEEGLKFMVYLQKENIIDESGMPKERFSAEFPKEGPSILRIQQVVRGDSAAYFCASSPPAGTEAFFGQGTRLTVV.

Notes on this clone: The identical CDR3 is also encoded by other nucleotide sequences in the sample. V and J are TRBV5-4 and TRBJ2-3; no clear D gene. The V gene lost 0 bases and the J gene lost 0 bases, with 8 bases spanning the gap. Germline lookup yields CDR1 SGHNT and CDR2 YYREEE (reference sequence). The CDR3 is made up of 15 amino acids. The DNA of the CDR3 is TGTGCCAGCAGCTTGGGCGGTGCAAGCACAGATACGCAGTATTTT. Translated, it gives CASSLGGASTDTQYF. Combining the CDR3 with reference TRBV5-4 and TRBJ2-3 gives the whole variable domain ETGVTQSPTHLIKTRGQQVTLRCSSQSGHNTVSWYQQALGQGPQFIFQYYREEENGRGNFPPRFSGLQFPNYSSELNVNALELDDSALYLCASSLGGASTDTQYFGPGTRLTVL.

This sequence joins TRBV19 and TRBJ1-4; D is undetermined. This CDR3 is 17 amino acids long. Germline V gene sequence: CDR1 LNHDA, CDR2 SQIVND (reference sequence). The V end lost 4 bases, the J end lost 8 bases, and 23 bases lay between the germline ends. CDR3 in DNA: TGTGCCAGTAGTACCACTCAAGTCCGGGCCTTGGGCGAAAAACTGTTTTTT. Translation gives CASSTTQVRALGEKLFF.

To note about this clone: In the same sample, other DNA sequences code for this CDR3. The chain has TRBV5-1 and TRBJ1-4, with 9 positions matching TRBD1. The CDR3 runs to 14 residues. Germline V gene lookup returns CDR1 SGHRS and CDR2 YFSETQ. Trimming at V came to 5 bases and at J to 4 bases, leaving 3 bases not matched to a gene. The CDR3 sequence is CASSPGQGNEKLFF. The DNA of the CDR3 is TGCGCCAGCAGTCCGGGACAGGGTAATGAAAAACTGTTTTTT.

The V and J genes are TRBV28 and TRBJ1-2, with D possibly matching TRBD1 (6 bases). Germline CDR1 reads MDHEN; CDR2 reads SYDVKM. The CDR3 runs to 15 residues. Trimming took 1 base from V and 4 from J, leaving 13 bases between them. CDR3 sequence (DNA): TGTGCCAGCAGTTTATCCCCCTCGGACAGCTATGGCTACACCTTC. Its protein product is CASSLSPSDSYGYTF.

The genes are TRBV28 and TRBJ2-1, with D perhaps matching TRBD1 (6 bases). V was trimmed by 5 bases and J by 1 base, leaving 9 bases between them. Germline V gene lookup returns CDR1 MDHEN and CDR2 SYDVKM. The length of the CDR3 is 14 residues. CDR3 region: CASSPTGSYNEQFF. The CDR3 nucleotides read TGTGCCAGCAGTCCCACAGGGTCCTACAATGAGCAGTTCTTC.

The CDR3, as DNA: TGTGCCAGTAGTCCCGCTCGGACAGGGGGCCCCGAGCAGTACTTC. Residues: CASSPARTGGPEQYF. This chain joins TRBV19 and TRBJ2-7; TRBD1 matches at 11 bases. The V segment lost 5 bases and the J segment 6 bases; nucleotides outside the gene matches: 9. The CDR3 loop spans 15 amino acids. Germline CDR1 reads LNHDA; CDR2 reads SQIVND (reference sequence).

The chain recombines TRBV5-1 with TRBJ1-4, with D maybe TRBD1 (6 bases). Trimming shortened V by 3 bases and J by 5 bases, and 17 bases separated the two germline ends. The CDR3 is 16 amino acids. Looked up from germline, CDR1 is SGHRS and CDR2 is YFSETQ. CDR3 coding DNA: TGCGCCAGCAGCTCGAAAACGGTCGGGACAAATGAAAAACTGTTTTTT. Residues: CASSSKTVGTNEKLFF.

The gene calls are TRBV6-5 and TRBJ2-3; TRBD1 is a possible D gene (5 bases). Germline loops: CDR1 MNHEY, CDR2 SVGAGI. The V end lost 0 bases, the J end lost 4 bases, and 11 bases lay between the germline ends. This CDR3 has 15 residues. CDR3 sequence: CASSYSRQGPDTQYF. As DNA, the CDR3 is TGTGCCAGCAGTTACTCGAGGCAGGGCCCAGATACGCAGTATTTT.